This T cell receptor beta chain was identified during a study of blood T cell repertoires in COVID-19. Study summary: The United States, Italy and Spain provided the acute and convalescent COVID-19 samples. Sample material is recorded as cDNA or gDNA derived from T cells, B-cell-depleted T cells, or PBMCs.

V lost 4 bases and J 4 bases, leaving 18 bases between the germline ends. Germline CDR1 SGHDT, CDR2 YYEEEE. This CDR3 has 16 residues. Original methodology: Amplification with reference gene primers provided the estimates of nucleated cell counts. Libraries were prepared by immunoSEQ multiplex PCR; TCRdb keeps only in-frame clonotypes and omits some of them. D and trimming were read from the DNA, whereas the V and J calls and clone size are those reported in that table. The sample consists of hundreds of thousands of clones, 70% to 90% of them appearing once. The sequenced sample consisted of peripheral blood. V and J are TRBV5-6 and TRBJ1-3; D gene ambiguous. This TCR derives from a woman aged 40 to 55 who had recovered from COVID-19. CDR3 loop: CASSLPGYPLGNTIYF. The CDR3 coding sequence is TGTGCCAGCAGCCTCCCGGGGTACCCCCTCGGAAACACCATATATTTT.